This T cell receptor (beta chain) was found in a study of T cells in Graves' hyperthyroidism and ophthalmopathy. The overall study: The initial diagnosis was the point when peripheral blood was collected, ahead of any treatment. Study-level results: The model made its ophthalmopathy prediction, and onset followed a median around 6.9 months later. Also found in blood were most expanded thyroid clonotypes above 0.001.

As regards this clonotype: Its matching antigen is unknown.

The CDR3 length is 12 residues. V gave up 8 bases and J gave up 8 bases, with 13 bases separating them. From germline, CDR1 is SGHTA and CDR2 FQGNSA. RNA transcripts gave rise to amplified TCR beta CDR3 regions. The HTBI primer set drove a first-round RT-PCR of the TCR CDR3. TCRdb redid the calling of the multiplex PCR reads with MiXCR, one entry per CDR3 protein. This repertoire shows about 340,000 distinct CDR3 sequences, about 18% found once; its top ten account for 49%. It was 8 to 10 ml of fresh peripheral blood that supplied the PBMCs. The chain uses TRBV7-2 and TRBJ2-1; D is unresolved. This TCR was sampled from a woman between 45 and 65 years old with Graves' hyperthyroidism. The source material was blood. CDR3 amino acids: CASFPGQDEQFF. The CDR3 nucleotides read TGTGCCAGCTTCCCGGGCCAGGATGAGCAGTTCTTC.